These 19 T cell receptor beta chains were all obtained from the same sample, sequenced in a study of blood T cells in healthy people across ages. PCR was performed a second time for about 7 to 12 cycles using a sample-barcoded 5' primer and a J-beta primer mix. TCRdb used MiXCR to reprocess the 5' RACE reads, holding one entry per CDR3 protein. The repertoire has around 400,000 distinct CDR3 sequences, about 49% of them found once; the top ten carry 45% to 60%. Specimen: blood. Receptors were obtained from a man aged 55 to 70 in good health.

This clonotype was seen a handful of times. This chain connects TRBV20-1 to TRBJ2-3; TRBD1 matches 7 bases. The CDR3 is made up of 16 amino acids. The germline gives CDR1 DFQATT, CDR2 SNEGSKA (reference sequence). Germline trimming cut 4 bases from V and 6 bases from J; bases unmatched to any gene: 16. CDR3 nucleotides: TGCAGTGCTATGGACCCGGGACAGCGCCTCGCGGATACGCAGTATTTT. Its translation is CSAMDPGQRLADTQYF.

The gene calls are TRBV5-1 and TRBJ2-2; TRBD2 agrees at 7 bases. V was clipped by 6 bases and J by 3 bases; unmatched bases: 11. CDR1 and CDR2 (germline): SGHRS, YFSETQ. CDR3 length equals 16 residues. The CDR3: CASNPRLADHTGELFF. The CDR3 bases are TGCGCCAGCAACCCCAGGCTAGCGGACCACACCGGGGAGCTGTTTTTT.

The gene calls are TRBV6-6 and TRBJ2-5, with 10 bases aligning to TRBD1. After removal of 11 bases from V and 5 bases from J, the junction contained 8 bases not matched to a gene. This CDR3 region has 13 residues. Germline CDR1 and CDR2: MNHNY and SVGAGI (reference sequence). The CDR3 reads CASGTGVGETQYF. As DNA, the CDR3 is TGTGCCTCAGGGACAGGGGTAGGGGAGACCCAGTACTTC.

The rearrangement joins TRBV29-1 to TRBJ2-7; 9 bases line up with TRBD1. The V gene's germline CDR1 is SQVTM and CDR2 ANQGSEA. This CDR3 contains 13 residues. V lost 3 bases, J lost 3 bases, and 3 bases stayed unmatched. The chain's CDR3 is CSVDGDRDYEQYF. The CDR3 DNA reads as TGCAGCGTTGATGGGGACAGGGACTACGAGCAGTACTTC.

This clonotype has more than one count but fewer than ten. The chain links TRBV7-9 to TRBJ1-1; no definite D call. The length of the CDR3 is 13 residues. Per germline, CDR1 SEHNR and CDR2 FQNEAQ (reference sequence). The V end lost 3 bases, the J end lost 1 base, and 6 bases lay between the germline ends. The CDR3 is CASSFWGNTEAFF. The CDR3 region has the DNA TGTGCCAGCAGCTTTTGGGGGAACACTGAAGCTTTCTTT.

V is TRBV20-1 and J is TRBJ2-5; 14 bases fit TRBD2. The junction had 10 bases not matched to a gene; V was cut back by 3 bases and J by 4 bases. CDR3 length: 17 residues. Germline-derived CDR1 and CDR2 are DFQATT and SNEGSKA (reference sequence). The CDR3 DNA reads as TGCAGTGCTAGGTCAGAGACTAGCGGGAGGGCCAGAGAGACCCAGTACTTC. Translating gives CSARSETSGRARETQYF.

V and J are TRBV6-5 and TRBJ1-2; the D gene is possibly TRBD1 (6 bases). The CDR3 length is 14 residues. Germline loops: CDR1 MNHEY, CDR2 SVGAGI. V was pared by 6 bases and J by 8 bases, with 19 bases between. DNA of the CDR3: TGTGCCAGCAGCATTACAGGGTATCGTGGAGGCTACACCTTC. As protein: CASSITGYRGGYTF.

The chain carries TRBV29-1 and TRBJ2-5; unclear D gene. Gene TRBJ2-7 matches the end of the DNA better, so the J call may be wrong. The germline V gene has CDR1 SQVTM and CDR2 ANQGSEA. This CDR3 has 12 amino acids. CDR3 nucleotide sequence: TGCAGCGGCCGACTTCAGGAGTACGAGCAGTACTTC. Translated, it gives CSGRLQEYEQYF.

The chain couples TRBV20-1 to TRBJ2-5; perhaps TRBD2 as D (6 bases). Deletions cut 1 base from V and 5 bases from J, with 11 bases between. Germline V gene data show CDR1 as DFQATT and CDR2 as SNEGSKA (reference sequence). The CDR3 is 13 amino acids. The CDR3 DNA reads TGCAGTGCTAGAGCTGGCGGGGTTGAGACCCAGTACTTC. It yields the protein CSARAGGVETQYF.

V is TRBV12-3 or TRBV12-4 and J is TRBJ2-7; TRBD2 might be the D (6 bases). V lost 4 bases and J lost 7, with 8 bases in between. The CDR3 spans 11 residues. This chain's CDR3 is CASSWREEQYF. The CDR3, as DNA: TGTGCCAGCAGTTGGAGGGAGGAGCAGTACTTC.

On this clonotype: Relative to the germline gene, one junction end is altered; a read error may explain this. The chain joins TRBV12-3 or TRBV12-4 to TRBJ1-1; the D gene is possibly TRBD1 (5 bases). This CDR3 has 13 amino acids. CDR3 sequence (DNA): TGTGCCAGCCGTTTGGGGGGGGACACTGAAGCTTTCTTT. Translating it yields CASRLGGDTEAFF.

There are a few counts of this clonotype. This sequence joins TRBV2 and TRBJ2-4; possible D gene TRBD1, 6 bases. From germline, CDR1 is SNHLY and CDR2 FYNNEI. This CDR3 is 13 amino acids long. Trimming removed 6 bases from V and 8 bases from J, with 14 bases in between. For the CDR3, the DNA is TGTGCCAGCAGGCCCAGGGGTCGAGACATTCAGTACTTC. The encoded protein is CASRPRGRDIQYF.

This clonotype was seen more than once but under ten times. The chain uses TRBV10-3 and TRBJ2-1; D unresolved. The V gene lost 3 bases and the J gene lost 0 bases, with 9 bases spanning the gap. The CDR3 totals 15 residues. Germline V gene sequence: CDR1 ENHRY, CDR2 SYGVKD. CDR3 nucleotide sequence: TGTGCCATCAGTGACTCCCGGAGCTCCTACAATGAGCAGTTCTTC. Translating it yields CAISDSRSSYNEQFF.

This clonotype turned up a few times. The CDR3 coding sequence is TGTGCCAGCTCGGGGGGTACAGGCGGGCAGTACTTC. Protein sequence: CASSGGTGGQYF. This chain links TRBV18 with TRBJ2-5; tentative D call: TRBD2 (6 bases). V lost 6 bases and J lost 11, with 16 bases in between. The CDR3 is made up of 12 amino acids. Germline V gene sequence: CDR1 KGHSH, CDR2 LQKENI.

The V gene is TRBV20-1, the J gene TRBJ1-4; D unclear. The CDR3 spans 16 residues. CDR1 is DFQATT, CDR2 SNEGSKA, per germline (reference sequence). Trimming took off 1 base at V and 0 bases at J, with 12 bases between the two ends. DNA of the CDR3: TGCAGTGCTAGAGCCCTCCTTTCTCCAACTAATGAAAAACTGTTTTTT. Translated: CSARALLSPTNEKLFF.

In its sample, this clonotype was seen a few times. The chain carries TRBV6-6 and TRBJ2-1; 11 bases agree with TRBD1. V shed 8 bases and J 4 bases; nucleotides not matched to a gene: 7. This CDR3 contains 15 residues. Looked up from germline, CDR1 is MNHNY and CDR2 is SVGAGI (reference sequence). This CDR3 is CASCLRDRGYNEQFF. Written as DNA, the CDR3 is TGTGCCAGCTGTTTAAGGGACAGGGGGTACAATGAGCAGTTCTTC.

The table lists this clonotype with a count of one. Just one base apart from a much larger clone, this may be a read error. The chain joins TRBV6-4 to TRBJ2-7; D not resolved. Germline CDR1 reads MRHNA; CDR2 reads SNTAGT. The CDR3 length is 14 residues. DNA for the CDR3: TGTGCCGGCAGTGAACAAGGCGGTTCCTACGAGCAGTACTTC. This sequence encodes CAGSEQGGSYEQYF.

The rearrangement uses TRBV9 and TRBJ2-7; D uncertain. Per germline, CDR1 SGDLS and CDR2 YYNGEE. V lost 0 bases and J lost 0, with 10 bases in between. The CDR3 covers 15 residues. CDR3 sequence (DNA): TGTGCCAGCAGCGTAGGATCCCAGAGCTCCTACGAGCAGTACTTC. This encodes CASSVGSQSSYEQYF.

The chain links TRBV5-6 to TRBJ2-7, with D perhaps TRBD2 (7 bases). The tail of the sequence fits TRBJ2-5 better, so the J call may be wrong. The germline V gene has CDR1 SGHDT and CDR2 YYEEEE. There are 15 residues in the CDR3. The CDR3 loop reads CASAIKGGSVETQYF. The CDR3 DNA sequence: TGTGCCAGCGCAATCAAGGGGGGGTCTGTAGAGACCCAGTACTTC.